This entry lists 14 T cell receptor beta chains sequenced from one sample in a study of T cell repertoires in ileal Crohn's disease. Time point defined: neoterminal ileum biopsy at postoperative endoscopy, about 6 months after surgery. The method was immunoSEQ multiplex PCR; TCRdb's version includes in-frame clones alone and lacks a portion of them. The table shows roughly 20,000 clones, with 55% to 85% occurring only once. The specimen was ileal tissue. Source of these receptors: an adult with Crohn's disease.

V and J are TRBV5-1 and TRBJ1-1, with 7 bases lining up with TRBD1. The CDR3 has 14 residues. Looked up from germline, CDR1 is SGHRS and CDR2 is YFSETQ. Germline trimming cut 4 bases from V and 7 bases from J; bases unmatched to any gene: 10. The CDR3 sequence: CASSDGTVNYEAFF. The CDR3 bases are TGCGCCAGCAGCGACGGGACAGTTAATTATGAAGCTTTCTTT.

This chain connects TRBV5-1 to TRBJ1-6; TRBD1 matches at 8 bases. CDR3 length equals 15 residues. Germline loops: CDR1 SGHRS, CDR2 YFSETQ. The trim removed 1 base at V and 9 bases at J, leaving 6 bases unmatched. The CDR3 coding sequence is TGCGCCAGCAGCTTGAGCTCAGGGGGCGGTTCACCCCTCCACTTT. This translates into CASSLSSGGGSPLHF. The full variable domain, in which reference TRBV5-1 and TRBJ1-6 provide the parts outside the CDR3, is KAGVTQTPRYLIKTRGQQVTLSCSPISGHRSVSWYQQTPGQGLQFLFEYFSETQRNKGNFPGRFSGRQFSNSRSEMNVSTLELGDSALYLCASSLSSGGGSPLHFGNGTRLTVT.

This clone was picked up one time. The chain links TRBV4-1 to TRBJ2-7; 8 nucleotides line up with TRBD1. The germline V gene has CDR1 MGHRA and CDR2 YSYEKL. With 2 bases clipped from V and 3 bases from J, the junction kept 3 bases outside the gene matches. The CDR3 consists of 14 residues. CDR3 DNA sequence: TGCGCCAGCAGCCAATGGGACAGGTACTACGAGCAGTACTTC. Encoded protein: CASSQWDRYYEQYF.

This clone was seen only once. The chain recombines TRBV7-9 with TRBJ2-1, with TRBD2 matching 10 bases. Germline trimming cut 4 bases from V and 2 bases from J; bases unmatched to any gene: 2. The germline gives CDR1 SEHNR, CDR2 FQNEAQ (reference sequence). The CDR3 runs to 15 residues. CDR3 residues: CASSYGTSAYNEQFF. As DNA, the CDR3 is TGTGCCAGCAGCTACGGGACTAGCGCCTACAATGAGCAGTTCTTC.

The J gene is TRBJ2-1, the V gene TRBV4-2; 7 positions match TRBD2. Losses at the gene ends were 0 bases for V and 8 bases for J; bases not matched to a gene: 4. There are 14 residues in the CDR3. Germline V CDR1 and CDR2: LGHNA, YNFKEQ. In DNA, the CDR3 is TGTGCCAGCAGCCAAGACCCGCTAGCGGATGAGCAGTTCTTC. Translating it yields CASSQDPLADEQFF.

This chain joins TRBV27 and TRBJ1-5; D unclear. This CDR3 is built from 12 residues. Germline CDR1 and CDR2: MNHEY and SMNVEV (reference sequence). V lost 2 bases and J 6 bases, leaving 5 bases between the germline ends. The CDR3 loop is CASSLGGQPQHF. The CDR3 DNA reads as TGTGCCAGCAGTTTAGGAGGTCAGCCCCAGCATTTT.

The J gene is TRBJ2-7, the V gene TRBV2; TRBD2 agrees at 9 bases. CDR3 length: 15 residues. With V trimmed by 4 bases and J by 4 bases, 8 bases remained unmatched. Germline V gene sequence: CDR1 SNHLY, CDR2 FYNNEI. CDR3 amino acids: CASSGLASGMYEQYF. In DNA, the CDR3 is TGTGCCAGCAGTGGTTTGGCTAGCGGGATGTACGAGCAGTACTTC.

The V and J genes are TRBV29-1 and TRBJ2-1; the match to TRBD2 covers 14 bases. V was pared by 1 base and J by 3 bases, with 14 bases of the junction left unmatched. Germline V gene lookup returns CDR1 SQVTM and CDR2 ANQGSEA. CDR3 length: 20 amino acids. The CDR3: CSVEARWGRTSGGNYNEQFF. Written as DNA, the CDR3 is TGCAGCGTTGAAGCGCGGTGGGGTCGGACTAGCGGGGGGAACTACAATGAGCAGTTCTTC.

The J gene is TRBJ1-4, the V gene TRBV5-1; D is undetermined. CDR1 and CDR2 from the germline V gene are SGHRS and YFSETQ. The CDR3 is 13 residues long. V lost 6 bases and J 5 bases, leaving 11 bases between the germline ends. The CDR3 bases are TGCGCCAGCAAGACCGGGATCAATGAAAAACTGTTTTTT. Amino acids: CASKTGINEKLFF.

This chain joins TRBV4-1 and TRBJ1-3; 10 nucleotides match TRBD1. Trimming at V came to 4 bases and at J to 3 bases, leaving 6 bases not matched to a gene. The V gene's germline CDR1 is MGHRA and CDR2 YSYEKL. This CDR3 is built from 16 residues. The CDR3 is CASSRTTGGHGNTIYF. CDR3 coding DNA: TGCGCCAGCAGCCGTACGACAGGGGGCCATGGAAACACCATATATTTT.

The chain joins TRBV7-2 to TRBJ2-1; tentative D call: TRBD1 (5 bases). Germline CDR1 and CDR2: SGHTA and FQGNSA. Trimming left V 3 bases short and J 0 bases short, with 9 bases between. There are 15 residues in the CDR3. CDR3 residues: CASSFDRSSYNEQFF. CDR3 DNA: TGTGCCAGCAGCTTCGACAGAAGCTCCTACAATGAGCAGTTCTTC.

The chain links TRBV2 to TRBJ1-4; 7 nucleotides line up with TRBD1. V trimming: 6 bases; J trimming: 8 bases; junction bases outside the gene matches: 9. In germline, CDR1 is SNHLY, CDR2 FYNNEI. This CDR3 is 14 amino acids long. CDR3 residues: CASRGTAKAEKLFF. The CDR3 DNA follows: TGTGCCAGCAGGGGGACAGCCAAGGCCGAAAAACTGTTTTTT.

V gene TRBV30 combines with J gene TRBJ1-6; the D is unclear. This CDR3 spans 12 amino acids. The V end lost 0 bases, the J end lost 9 bases, and 6 bases lay between the germline ends. CDR1 is GTSNPN and CDR2 is SVGIG in the germline V gene (reference sequence). The CDR3 reads CAWSVSSSPLHF. CDR3 nucleotide sequence: TGTGCCTGGAGTGTTTCATCTTCACCCCTCCACTTT. Complete variable domain (other parts from reference TRBV30 and TRBJ1-6): SQTIHQWPATLVQPVGSPLSLECTVEGTSNPNLYWYRQAAGRGLQLLFYSVGIGQISSEVPQNLSASRPQDRQFILSSKKLLLSDSGFYLCAWSVSSSPLHFGNGTRLTVT.

This clone was counted a single time. CDR3 coding DNA: TGTGCCAGCAGTCGAGTCTCGTCAGGAAACTATGGCTACACCTTC. Its protein is CASSRVSSGNYGYTF. This chain uses TRBV27 with TRBJ1-2; D not resolved. CDR3 length: 15 amino acids. Germline V lookup: CDR1 MNHEY, CDR2 SMNVEV (reference sequence). Trimming removed 5 bases at V and 2 bases at J, with 15 bases between.